Shown below are 3 T cell receptor beta chains from a single sample sequenced in a study of blood T cell repertoires in COVID-19. The data were produced by immunoSEQ multiplex PCR, yet TCRdb's version contains in-frame clones alone and is incomplete. The data show 150,000 to 200,000 clones, with more than 70% seen just once and roughly 2% held by the top ten. The specimen was peripheral blood. These receptor sequences come from a man over 45 who had recovered from COVID-19.

The CDR3 bases are TGTGCCAGCAGCACTGGACAGGGGCACTCTGGCACAGATACGCAGTATTTT. This codes for CASSTGQGHSGTDTQYF. The chain links TRBV9 to TRBJ2-3, with 9 bases that match TRBD1. Germline V gene data show CDR1 as SGDLS and CDR2 as YYNGEE. J gave up 1 base and V 4 bases, and 10 bases lay outside the gene matches. The CDR3 length is 17 residues.

V is TRBV5-1 and J is TRBJ1-1; 7 nucleotides agree with TRBD1. V was pared by 0 bases and J by 3 bases, with 8 bases of the junction left unmatched. The CDR3 spans 16 residues. Germline V lookup: CDR1 SGHRS, CDR2 YFSETQ. CDR3 DNA sequence: TGCGCCAGCAGCTTGGGGACAGGTATTAGGGACACTGAAGCTTTCTTT. This translates into CASSLGTGIRDTEAFF.

CDR3 sequence reads: CASQLAGSTDTQYF. The CDR3 DNA reads TGTGCCAGCCAACTAGCGGGGAGCACAGATACGCAGTATTTT. The chain carries TRBV19 and TRBJ2-3; 10 bases map to TRBD2. The V and J ends lost 9 bases and 0 bases, in that order; junction bases with no gene match: 3. The CDR3 is made up of 14 amino acids. From germline, CDR1 is LNHDA and CDR2 SQIVND (reference sequence).